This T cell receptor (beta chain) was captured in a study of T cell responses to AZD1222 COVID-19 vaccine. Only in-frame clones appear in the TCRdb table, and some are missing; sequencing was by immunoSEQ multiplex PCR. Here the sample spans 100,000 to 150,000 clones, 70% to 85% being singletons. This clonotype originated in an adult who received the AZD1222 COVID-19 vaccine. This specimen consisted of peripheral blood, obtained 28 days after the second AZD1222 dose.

CDR3 bases: TGTGCCAGCAGCTTAGATAGAATCGGTTCACCCCTCCACTTT. The encoded protein is CASSLDRIGSPLHF. The gene calls are TRBV11-2 and TRBJ1-6; no clear D gene. V lost 0 bases to trimming and J lost 9 bases, with 9 bases between them. Per the germline V gene, CDR1 is SGHAT and CDR2 is FQNNGV. The CDR3 contains 14 residues.